This T cell receptor beta chain appears in the sequencing data of a study of a mutant IDH1 vaccine in newly diagnosed glioma. Study at large: Patients received eight vaccinations in weeks 1, 3, 5, 7, 11, 15, 19, 23. The sex distribution of treated patients was around 60% male and about 40% female, with a mean age of 40.4 years.

Time point of the sample: week 5, during vaccination. Every vaccination contained 300 ug of the mutant IDH1 20-mer peptide and was paired with topical imiquimod. This clone was observed once. Its cognate antigen is unknown. Clones were read by immunoSEQ multiplex PCR, and TCRdb kept only the in-frame ones, dropping some. The data show tens of thousands of clones, around 82% seen once. Germline loops: CDR1 GTSNPN, CDR2 SVGIG (reference sequence). This CDR3 has 13 amino acids. The V gene end was trimmed by 5 bases and the J gene end by 5 bases; junction bases not matched to a gene: 1. The receptor was derived from a woman aged 18-30 years with glioma. Some clones in this sample may be carry-over from other donors' samples. The sample in question was PBMCs, obtained from a glioma patient whose treatment included an IDH1 peptide vaccine. This chain connects TRBV30 to TRBJ1-5; TRBD1 matches 12 bases. The DNA for the CDR3 is TGTGCCTGGGGGGACAGGGGGCATCAGCCCCAGCATTTT. Amino acid sequence: CAWGDRGHQPQHF.